The source of this TCR beta chain is a study of technical replicates of blood from a handful of donors. The germline CDR1 and CDR2 sequences are SGHRS and YFSETQ. The length of the CDR3 is 15 residues. V was clipped by 2 bases and J by 4 bases, with 15 bases between them. Measured with immunoSEQ multiplex PCR; TCRdb has only the in-frame clones, and not every one. The sample contains 85,000 to 100,000 clones, approximately 96% of which appear only once. The sample comprised T cells isolated from PBMCs. V and J are TRBV5-1 and TRBJ1-2; TRBD1 might be the D (5 bases). The sequence derives from a human donor in good health. The CDR3 DNA sequence: TGCGCCAGCAGCTTAGGCACAGGCGCCACCTATGGCTACACCTTC. This codes for CASSLGTGATYGYTF. Filled out from reference TRBV5-1 and TRBJ1-2, the complete variable domain reads KAGVTQTPRYLIKTRGQQVTLSCSPISGHRSVSWYQQTPGQGLQFLFEYFSETQRNKGNFPGRFSGRQFSNSRSEMNVSTLELGDSALYLCASSLGTGATYGYTFGSGTRLTVV.